Listed below are T cell receptor beta chains from one sample, sequenced in a study of early T cells in non-severe SARS-CoV-2 infection. MiXCR, run by TCRdb on the 5' RACE reads, gives a single entry per CDR3 protein. The top ten clones hold 6.3% of a sample with roughly 30,000 distinct CDR3 sequences, roughly 5% of them seen once. What was sequenced was whole blood. These TCRs come from an adult who was a healthcare worker with PCR-confirmed SARS-CoV-2 infection or an uninfected control (not recorded which). Both conserved end residues are part of each CDR3. The order of the fields is clone size, V gene, J gene, D gene, CDR3 protein, CDR3 DNA. The D gene is left open where the match is weak. Size tells how often a clone was seen (once, few, many) or the class of an expanded clone, and some rows leave it out.

>NA|TRBV11-2|TRBJ2-3|NA
CASSPFTDTQYF
TGTGCCAGCAGCCCGTTCACAGATACGCAGTATTTT
>NA|TRBV4-2|TRBJ2-3|TRBD2
CASSQVSGSGSTDTQYF
TGTGCCAGCAGCCAAGTTTCGGGTAGCGGGAGCACAGATACGCAGTATTTT
>few|TRBV12-3/TRBV12-4|TRBJ1-1|NA
CASSLTVPRETEAFF
TGTGCCAGCAGCCTCACAGTTCCACGGGAAACTGAAGCTTTCTTT
>many|TRBV6-2/TRBV6-3|TRBJ2-7|NA
CASSYSRNEQYF
TGTGCCAGCAGTTACAGTAGGAACGAGCAGTACTTC
>many|TRBV14|TRBJ1-5|NA
CASSQGRATQPQHF
TGTGCCAGCAGCCAAGGCAGGGCTACTCAGCCCCAGCATTTT
>medium-sized|TRBV7-9|TRBJ2-7|TRBD1
CASSSPGQGIHEQYF
TGTGCCAGCAGCTCACCGGGACAGGGGATCCACGAGCAGTACTTC
>few|TRBV9|TRBJ2-2|TRBD1
CASSRGTGRDTGELFF
TGTGCCAGCAGCCGCGGGACAGGGCGGGACACCGGGGAGCTGTTTTTT
>many|TRBV12-3/TRBV12-4|TRBJ2-1|TRBD1
CASSSAPGQGDNEQFF
TGTGCCAGCAGTTCCGCCCCGGGACAGGGAGACAATGAGCAGTTCTTC
>NA|TRBV5-1|TRBJ1-2|NA
CASSLARQGAGHGYTF
TGCGCCAGCAGCTTGGCGCGGCAGGGCGCTGGACATGGCTACACCTTC
>few|TRBV24-1|TRBJ2-2|TRBD2
CATSDFASGNTGELFF
TGTGCCACCAGTGATTTCGCTAGCGGGAACACCGGGGAGCTGTTTTTT
>many|TRBV4-2|TRBJ1-3|NA
CASSQVATDSGNTIYF
TGTGCCAGCAGCCAAGTCGCGACGGACTCTGGAAACACCATATATTTT
>few|TRBV5-1|TRBJ2-4|NA
CASSLAVPDIQYF
TGCGCCAGCAGCTTGGCTGTACCGGACATTCAGTACTTC
>many|TRBV13|TRBJ2-7|TRBD1
CASSYRDRFYEQYF
TGTGCCAGCAGCTACCGGGACAGATTTTACGAGCAGTACTTC
>NA|TRBV27|TRBJ2-2|NA
CASSLRQFTGELFF
TGTGCCAGCAGTTTACGACAGTTCACCGGGGAGCTGTTTTTT
>few|TRBV5-1|TRBJ2-3|TRBD2
CASSFPGLAGADTQYF
TGCGCCAGCAGCTTCCCGGGACTAGCGGGAGCAGATACGCAGTATTTT
>many|TRBV27|TRBJ2-1|TRBD2
CASSPGGVGSYNEQFF
TGTGCCAGCAGCCCCGGGGGGGTGGGGTCTTACAATGAGCAGTTCTTC
>many|TRBV7-2|TRBJ2-1|TRBD1
CASSLVRTGDDNEQFF
TGTGCCAGCAGCTTAGTACGGACAGGGGATGACAATGAGCAGTTCTTC
>many|TRBV29-1|TRBJ2-3|NA
CSLIRPGTDTQYF
TGCAGCCTAATTAGACCGGGCACAGATACGCAGTATTTT
>many|TRBV7-9|TRBJ2-5|TRBD2
CASSAGLAFETQYF
TGTGCCAGCAGCGCGGGACTAGCTTTCGAGACCCAGTACTTC